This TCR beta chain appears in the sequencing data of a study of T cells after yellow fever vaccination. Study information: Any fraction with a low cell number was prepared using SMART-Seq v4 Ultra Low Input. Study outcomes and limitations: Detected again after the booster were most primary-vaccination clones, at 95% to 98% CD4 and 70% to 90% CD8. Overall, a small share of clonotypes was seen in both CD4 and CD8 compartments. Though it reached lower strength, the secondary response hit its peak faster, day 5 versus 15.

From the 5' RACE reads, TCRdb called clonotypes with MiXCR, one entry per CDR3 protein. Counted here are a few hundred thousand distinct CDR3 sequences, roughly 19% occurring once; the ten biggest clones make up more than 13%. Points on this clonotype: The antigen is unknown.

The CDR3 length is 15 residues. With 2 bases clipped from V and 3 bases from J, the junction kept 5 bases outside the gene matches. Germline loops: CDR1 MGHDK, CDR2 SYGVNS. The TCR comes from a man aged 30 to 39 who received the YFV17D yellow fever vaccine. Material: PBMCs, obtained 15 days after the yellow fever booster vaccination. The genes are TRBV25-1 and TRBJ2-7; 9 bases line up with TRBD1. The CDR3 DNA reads TGTGCCAGCAGTGAACCGGGACAGGGACGCTACGAGCAGTACTTC. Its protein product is CASSEPGQGRYEQYF.